Included here is one TCR beta chain sequence, with context. Its target is not known. The protocol was immunoSEQ multiplex PCR, while the TCRdb copy is restricted to in-frame clones and leaves out a portion. The repertoire has some 20,000 clones, 90% of them found once; the top ten carry around 7%. This record belongs to a study of T cells in localized non-small cell lung cancer. Study-wide points: Uninvolved adjacent lung had higher T cell clonality than tumor and all other tissues. Longer survival (overall) was linked to higher T cell density in blood.

CDR1 and CDR2 from the germline V gene are SGHTA and FQGNSA. The CDR3 spans 14 residues. V dropped 1 base and J dropped 4; count of bases not matched to a gene: 3. The TCR sequence derives from a woman aged 35-75 years with stage I lung adenocarcinoma. The input for sequencing was peripheral blood, taken before any cancer treatment. V gene TRBV7-2 combines with J gene TRBJ1-2; 7 bases fit TRBD1. This CDR3 reads CASSLEDRTYGYTF. The CDR3 bases are TGTGCCAGCAGCTTAGAGGACAGGACCTATGGCTACACCTTC.